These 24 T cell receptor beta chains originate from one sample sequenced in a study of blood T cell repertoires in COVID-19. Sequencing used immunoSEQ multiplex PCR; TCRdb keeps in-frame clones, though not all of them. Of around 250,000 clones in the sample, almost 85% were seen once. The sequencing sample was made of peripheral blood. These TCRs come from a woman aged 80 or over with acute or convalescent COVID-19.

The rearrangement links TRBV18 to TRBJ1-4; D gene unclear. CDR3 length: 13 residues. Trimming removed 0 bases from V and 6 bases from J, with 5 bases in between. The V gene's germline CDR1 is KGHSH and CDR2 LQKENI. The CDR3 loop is CASSPPRDEKLFF. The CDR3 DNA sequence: TGTGCCAGCTCACCACCTCGGGATGAAAAACTGTTTTTT.

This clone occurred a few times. CDR3 residues: CASSHTGGSYGYTF. CDR3 nucleotide sequence: TGTGCCAGCAGCCATACAGGGGGCAGCTATGGCTACACCTTC. This rearrangement joins TRBV4-2 to TRBJ1-2; 9 nucleotides match TRBD1. V trimming: 3 bases; J trimming: 4 bases; junction bases outside the gene matches: 3. CDR3 size: 14 residues. Germline V CDR1 and CDR2: LGHNA, YNFKEQ.

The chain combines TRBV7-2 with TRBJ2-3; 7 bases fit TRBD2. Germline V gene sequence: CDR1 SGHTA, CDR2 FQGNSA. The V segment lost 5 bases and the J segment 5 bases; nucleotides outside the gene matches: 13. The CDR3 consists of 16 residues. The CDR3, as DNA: TGTGCCAGCAGCCTTTTGATGGGCGGGAGTAAAGATACGCAGTATTTT. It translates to CASSLLMGGSKDTQYF.

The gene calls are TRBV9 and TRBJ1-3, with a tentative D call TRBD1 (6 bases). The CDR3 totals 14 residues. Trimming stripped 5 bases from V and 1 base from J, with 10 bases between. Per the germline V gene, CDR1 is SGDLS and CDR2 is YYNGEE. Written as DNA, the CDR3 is TGTGCCAGCAGTATAACAGGGTCTGGAAACACCATATATTTT. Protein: CASSITGSGNTIYF.

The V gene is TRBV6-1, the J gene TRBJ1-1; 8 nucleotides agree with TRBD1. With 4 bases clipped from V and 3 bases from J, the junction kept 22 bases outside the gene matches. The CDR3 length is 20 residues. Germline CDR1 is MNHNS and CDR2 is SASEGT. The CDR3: CASSGLGSRRGPRGDTEAFF. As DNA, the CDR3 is TGTGCCAGCAGTGGCCTTGGAAGTCGCAGGGGGCCGCGTGGTGACACTGAAGCTTTCTTT.

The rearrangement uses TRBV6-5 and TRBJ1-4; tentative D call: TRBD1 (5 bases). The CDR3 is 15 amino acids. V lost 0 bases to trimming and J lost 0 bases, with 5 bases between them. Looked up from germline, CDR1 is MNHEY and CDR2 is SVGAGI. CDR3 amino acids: CASSYSGATNEKLFF. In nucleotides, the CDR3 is TGTGCCAGCAGTTACTCAGGGGCAACTAATGAAAAACTGTTTTTT.

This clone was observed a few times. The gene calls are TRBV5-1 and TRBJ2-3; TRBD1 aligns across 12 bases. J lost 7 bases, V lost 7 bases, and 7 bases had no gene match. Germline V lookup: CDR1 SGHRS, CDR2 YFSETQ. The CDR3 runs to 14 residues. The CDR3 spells CASAGTGGGNTQYF. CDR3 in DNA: TGCGCCAGCGCAGGGACAGGGGGCGGGAATACGCAGTATTTT.

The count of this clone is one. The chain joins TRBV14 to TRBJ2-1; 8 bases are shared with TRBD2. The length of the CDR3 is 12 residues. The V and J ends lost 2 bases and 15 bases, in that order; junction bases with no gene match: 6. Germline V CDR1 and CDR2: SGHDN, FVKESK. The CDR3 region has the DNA TGTGCCAGCAGCCAATCGGGACTAGTGGCGTTCTTC. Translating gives CASSQSGLVAFF.

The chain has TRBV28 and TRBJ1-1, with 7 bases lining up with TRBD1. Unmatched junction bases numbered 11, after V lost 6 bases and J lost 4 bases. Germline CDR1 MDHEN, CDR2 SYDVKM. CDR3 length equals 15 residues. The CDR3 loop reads CASRPATGYRTEAFF. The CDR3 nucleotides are TGTGCCAGCAGGCCCGCGACAGGGTATCGCACTGAAGCTTTCTTT.

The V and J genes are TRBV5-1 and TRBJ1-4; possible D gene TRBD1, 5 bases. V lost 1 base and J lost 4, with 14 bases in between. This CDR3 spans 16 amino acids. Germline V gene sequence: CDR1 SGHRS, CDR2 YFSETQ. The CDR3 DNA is TGCGCCAGCAGCTTGACTATTACGGGGGTTAATGAAAAACTGTTTTTT. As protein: CASSLTITGVNEKLFF.

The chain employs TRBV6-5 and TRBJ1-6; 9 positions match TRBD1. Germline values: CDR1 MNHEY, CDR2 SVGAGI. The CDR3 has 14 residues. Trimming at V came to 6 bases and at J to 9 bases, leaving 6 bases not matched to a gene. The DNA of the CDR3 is TGTGCCAGCAGCCGACGGGACAGGGTTTCACCCCTCCACTTT. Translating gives CASSRRDRVSPLHF.

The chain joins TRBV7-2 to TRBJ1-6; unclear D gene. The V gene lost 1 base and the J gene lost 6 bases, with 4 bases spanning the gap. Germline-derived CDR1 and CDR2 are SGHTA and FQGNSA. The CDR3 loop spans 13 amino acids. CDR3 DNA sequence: TGTGCCAGCAGCTTAGTGCGTAATTCACCCCTCCACTTT. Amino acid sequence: CASSLVRNSPLHF. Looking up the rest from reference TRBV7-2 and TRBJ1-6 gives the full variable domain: GAGVSQSPSNKVTEKGKDVELRCDPISGHTALYWYRQSLGQGLEFLIYFQGNSAPDKSGLPSDRFSAERTGGSVSTLTIQRTQQEDSAVYLCASSLVRNSPLHFGNGTRLTVT.

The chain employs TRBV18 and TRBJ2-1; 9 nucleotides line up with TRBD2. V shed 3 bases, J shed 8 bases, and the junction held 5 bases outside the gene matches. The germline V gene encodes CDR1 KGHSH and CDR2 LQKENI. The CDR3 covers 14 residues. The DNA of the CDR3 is TGTGCCAGCTCACCCGGACTAGCGAGTCATGAGCAGTTCTTC. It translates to CASSPGLASHEQFF.

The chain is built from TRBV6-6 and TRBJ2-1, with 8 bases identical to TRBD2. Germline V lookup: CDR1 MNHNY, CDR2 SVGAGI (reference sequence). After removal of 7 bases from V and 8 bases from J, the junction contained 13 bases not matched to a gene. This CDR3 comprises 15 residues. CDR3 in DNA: TGTGCCAGCAACCAACCGGGACTAGAATACGATGAGCAGTTCTTC. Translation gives CASNQPGLEYDEQFF.

In nucleotides, the CDR3 is TGTGCCAGCAGTTTTAAGAGCCGAAGCTCCTACAATGAGCAGTTCTTC. Amino acids: CASSFKSRSSYNEQFF. The chain has TRBV27 and TRBJ2-1, with unresolved D. The CDR3 is made up of 16 amino acids. Germline lookup yields CDR1 MNHEY and CDR2 SMNVEV (reference sequence). V was shortened by 3 bases and J by 0 bases, with 12 bases between the two germline ends.

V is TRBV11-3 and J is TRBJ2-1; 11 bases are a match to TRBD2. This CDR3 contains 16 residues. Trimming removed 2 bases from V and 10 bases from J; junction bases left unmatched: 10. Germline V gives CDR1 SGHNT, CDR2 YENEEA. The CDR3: CASSLSQTSGRGEQFF. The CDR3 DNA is TGTGCCAGCAGCTTATCCCAAACTAGCGGGAGAGGCGAGCAGTTCTTC.

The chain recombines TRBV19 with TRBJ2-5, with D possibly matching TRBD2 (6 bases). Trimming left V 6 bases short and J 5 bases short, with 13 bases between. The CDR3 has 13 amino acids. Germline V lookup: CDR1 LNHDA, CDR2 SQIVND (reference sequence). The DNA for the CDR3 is TGTGCCAGTAGCCTGGGGGGTCGGGAGACCCAGTACTTC. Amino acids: CASSLGGRETQYF.

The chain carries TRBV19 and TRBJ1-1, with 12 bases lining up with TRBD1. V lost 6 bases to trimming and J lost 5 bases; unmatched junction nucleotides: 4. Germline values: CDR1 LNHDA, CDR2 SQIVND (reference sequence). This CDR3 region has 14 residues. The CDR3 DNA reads TGTGCCAGTAGGGGACAGGGGGCGTGGACTGAAGCTTTCTTT. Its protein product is CASRGQGAWTEAFF.

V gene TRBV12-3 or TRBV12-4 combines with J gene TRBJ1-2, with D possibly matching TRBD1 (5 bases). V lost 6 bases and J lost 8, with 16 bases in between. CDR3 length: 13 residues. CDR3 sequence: CASRGGTERGYTF. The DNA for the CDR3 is TGTGCCAGCAGGGGAGGGACTGAACGGGGCTACACCTTC.

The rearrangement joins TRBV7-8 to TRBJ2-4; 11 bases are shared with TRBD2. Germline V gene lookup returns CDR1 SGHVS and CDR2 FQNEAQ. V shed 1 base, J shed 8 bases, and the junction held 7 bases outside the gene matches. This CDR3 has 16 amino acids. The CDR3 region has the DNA TGTGCCAGCAGCTTAGGTAGTAGCGGGAGGGGAGACATTCAGTACTTC. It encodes CASSLGSSGRGDIQYF.

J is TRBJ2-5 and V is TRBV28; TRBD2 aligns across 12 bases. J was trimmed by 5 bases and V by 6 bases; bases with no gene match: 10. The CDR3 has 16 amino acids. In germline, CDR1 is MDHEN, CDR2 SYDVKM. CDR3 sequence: CASSRRRLAGVETQYF. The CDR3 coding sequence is TGTGCCAGCAGCCGCCGTCGACTAGCGGGAGTGGAGACCCAGTACTTC.

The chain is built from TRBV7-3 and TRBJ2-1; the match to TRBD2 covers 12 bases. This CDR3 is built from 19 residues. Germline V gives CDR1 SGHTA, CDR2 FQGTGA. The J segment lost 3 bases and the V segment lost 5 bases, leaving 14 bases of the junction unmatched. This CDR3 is CASSPSSGGAPWVYNEQFF. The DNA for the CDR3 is TGTGCCAGCAGCCCATCTAGCGGGGGGGCCCCCTGGGTCTACAATGAGCAGTTCTTC.

CDR3 DNA sequence: TGTGCCAGCAGCTTACATCGGGGACAGGGAGGTAGCGAGCAGTACTTC. Protein product: CASSLHRGQGGSEQYF. The V call is TRBV7-9, the J call TRBJ2-7, with 9 bases matching TRBD1. Germline lookup yields CDR1 SEHNR and CDR2 FQNEAQ (reference sequence). CDR3 length: 16 residues. With V trimmed by 2 bases and J by 6 bases, 11 bases remained unmatched.

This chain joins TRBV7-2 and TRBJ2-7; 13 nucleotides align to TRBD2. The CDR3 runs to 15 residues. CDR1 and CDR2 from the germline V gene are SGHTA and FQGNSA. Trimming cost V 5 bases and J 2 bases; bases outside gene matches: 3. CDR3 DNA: TGTGCCAGCAGCAGACTAGCGGGGGGCACCTACGAGCAGTACTTC. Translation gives CASSRLAGGTYEQYF.